This T cell receptor (beta chain) was retrieved from a study of graft-versus-host responses after intestinal transplantation listed by TCRdb under 2021. Looking at the study overall: The transplants that recipients received were multivisceral, liver-intestinal, or isolated intestinal. Of the roughly 25 intestinal transplant recipients enrolled in the cohort, one of whom was a retransplant, a few patients without pretransplant specimens were excluded. After intestinal transplantation, graft-versus-host and host-versus-graft alloreactive T cell clones were followed in the graft, circulation and bone marrow using bulk TCR-beta CDR3 sequencing. Every recipient was given anti-thymocyte globulin induction, then maintenance tacrolimus and steroids for around three years. Instead of going to the commercial service, samples from a few later patients were sequenced in-house on an Illumina MiSeq and processed with MiXCR. A peak of at least 4% donor T cells among recipient peripheral blood mononuclear cells was the definition used for donor T cell macrochimerism. Alloreactive clones were identified by sequencing pre-transplant mixed lymphocyte reaction products and comparing these products with unstimulated pre-transplant donor and recipient T cells.

The library was produced with the immunoSEQ multiplex PCR assay. For most patients, genomic DNA was isolated with the Qiagen DNeasy Blood and Tissue Kit and sent frozen to Adaptive Biotechnologies for TCR sequencing. For most patients, high-throughput TCR-beta CDR3 sequencing of genomic DNA was performed by Adaptive Biotechnologies. Per the source publication's procedure: TCR sequencing data were retrieved from Adaptive's ImmunoSEQ software for 15 to 20 patients, whereas a few other patients were processed with MiXCR and VDJtools. CD4 versus CD8 sorting errors were corrected by removing sequences found in both subsets at a frequency ratio below 5:1. CDR3 nucleotide sequences shared between donor and recipient were removed because the origin of such sequences could not be assigned. At least 2-fold expansion over unstimulated cells and a minimum CFSE-low frequency of 0.002% (template counts) or 0.001% (read counts) were required for clones to be classified as alloreactive. Clones were considered mappable if detected in sequenced pre-transplant spleen, lymph node, or MLR CFSE-low populations of the donor or recipient. Cumulative frequency of alloreactive clones was calculated as a percentage of all sequences weighted by copy number. TCRdb holds this immuneACCESS table with in-frame rearrangements only. Some clones are missing; in checked studies, unresolved V genes explain under half, and the rest has no known cause. V and J calls and clone size come straight from that table; D and trimming were deduced from the DNA. The sample contains roughly 30,000 clones, roughly 83% of them found a single time. The top ten hold 15% to 20% of the sample.

The sample's time point, from its label and the paper: cells obtained before transplantation from donor or recipient. CD3+CD4+ and CD3+CD8+ populations were FACS-sorted from unstimulated pre-transplant donor and recipient cells taken from spleen or lymph nodes. Overall study outcomes, separate from this receptor: Early after transplant, peak levels of circulating GvH clones were found to be associated with declines in HvG clones. In patients with donor T cell macrochimerism, the allografts had high GvH to HvG T cell clonal ratios. GvH clones were detected in recipient bone marrow, and some of these GvH clones were observed earlier in ileal mucosa or blood, consistent with an intestinal mucosal origin. Conclusions were limited by the relatively low number and heterogeneity of intestinal transplant patients.

Relative to its sample, this clone is medium-sized (0.01 to 0.1%). What this receptor recognizes is not known. Base qualities are not at hand, and no much larger clone is one base apart. Including the terminal cysteine and phenylalanine, the CDR3 comprises 13 residues. The only DNA kept is the CDR3, 39 bases in frame from the first base. At the junction V is shortened by 2 bases and J by 8 bases, with 9 bases in between. The germline V gene specifies SNHLY as CDR1 and FYNNEI as CDR2. Here the chain combines TRBV2 and TRBJ1-4; the D gene is possibly TRBD1, with 5 bases matching. Sample: unstimulated CD8+ T cells sorted from spleen or lymph node cells, taken before intestinal transplant. This sequence was found in a human donor who received an intestinal transplant. The nucleotide sequence is TGTGCCAGCAGTGAATGGGACTCCGAAAAACTGTTTTTT. The encoded protein is CASSEWDSEKLFF.